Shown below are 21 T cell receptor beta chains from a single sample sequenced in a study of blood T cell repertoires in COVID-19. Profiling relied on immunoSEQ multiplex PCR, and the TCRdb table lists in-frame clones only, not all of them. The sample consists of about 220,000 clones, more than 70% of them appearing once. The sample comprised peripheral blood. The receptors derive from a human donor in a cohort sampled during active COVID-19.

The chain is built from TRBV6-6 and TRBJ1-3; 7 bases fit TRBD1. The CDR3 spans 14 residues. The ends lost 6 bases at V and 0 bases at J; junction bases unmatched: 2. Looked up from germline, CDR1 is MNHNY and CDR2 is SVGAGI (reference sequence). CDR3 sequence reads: CASSQGVSGNTIYF. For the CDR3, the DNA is TGTGCCAGCAGCCAGGGGGTCTCTGGAAACACCATATATTTT.

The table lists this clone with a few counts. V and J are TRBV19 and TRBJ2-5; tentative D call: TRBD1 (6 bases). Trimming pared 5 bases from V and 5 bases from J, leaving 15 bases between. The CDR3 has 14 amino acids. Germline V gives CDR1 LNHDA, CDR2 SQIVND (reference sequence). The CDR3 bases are TGTGCCAGTAGTTTAAGCAACAGGGTGGAGACCCAGTACTTC. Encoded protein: CASSLSNRVETQYF.

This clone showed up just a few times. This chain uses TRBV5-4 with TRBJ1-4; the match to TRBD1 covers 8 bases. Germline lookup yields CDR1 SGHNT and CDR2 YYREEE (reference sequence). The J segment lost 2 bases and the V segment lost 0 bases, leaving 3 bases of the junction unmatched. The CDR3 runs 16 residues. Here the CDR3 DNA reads TGTGCCAGCAGCTTGGTGACAGGGGCCACTAATGAAAAACTGTTTTTT. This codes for CASSLVTGATNEKLFF. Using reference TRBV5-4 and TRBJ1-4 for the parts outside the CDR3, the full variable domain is ETGVTQSPTHLIKTRGQQVTLRCSSQSGHNTVSWYQQALGQGPQFIFQYYREEENGRGNFPPRFSGLQFPNYSSELNVNALELDDSALYLCASSLVTGATNEKLFFGSGTQLSVL.

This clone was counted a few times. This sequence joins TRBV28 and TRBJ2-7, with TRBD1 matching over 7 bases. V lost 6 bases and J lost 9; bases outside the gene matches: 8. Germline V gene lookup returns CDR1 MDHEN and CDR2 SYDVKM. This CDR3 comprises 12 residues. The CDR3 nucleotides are TGTGCCAGCAGCCCTACTAGGGGGCGGCAGTACTTC. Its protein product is CASSPTRGRQYF. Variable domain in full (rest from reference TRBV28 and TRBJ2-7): DVKVTQSSRYLVKRTGEKVFLECVQDMDHENMFWYRQDPGLGLRLIYFSYDVKMKEKGDIPEGYSVSREKKERFSLILESASTNQTSMYLCASSPTRGRQYFGPGTRLTVT.

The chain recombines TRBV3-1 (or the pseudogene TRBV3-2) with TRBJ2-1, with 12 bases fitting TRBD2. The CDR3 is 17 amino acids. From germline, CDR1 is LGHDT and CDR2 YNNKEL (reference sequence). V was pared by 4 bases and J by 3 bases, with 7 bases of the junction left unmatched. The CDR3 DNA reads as TGTGCCAGCAGCCCCACTAGCGGGGGGCCTAGCTACAATGAGCAGTTCTTC. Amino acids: CASSPTSGGPSYNEQFF.

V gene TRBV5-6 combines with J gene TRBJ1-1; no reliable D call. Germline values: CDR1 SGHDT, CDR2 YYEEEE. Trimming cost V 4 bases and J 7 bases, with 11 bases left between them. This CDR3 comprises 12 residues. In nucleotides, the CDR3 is TGTGCCAGCAGCCGAGCGACGGGTGAAGCTTTCTTT. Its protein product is CASSRATGEAFF.

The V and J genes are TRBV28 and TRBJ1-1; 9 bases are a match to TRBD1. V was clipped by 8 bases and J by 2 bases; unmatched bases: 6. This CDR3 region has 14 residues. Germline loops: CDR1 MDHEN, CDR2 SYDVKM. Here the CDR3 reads CASVTDRGNTEAFF. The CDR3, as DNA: TGTGCCAGCGTGACGGACAGGGGAAACACTGAAGCTTTCTTT.

The CDR3 sequence: CASSSIPGSRTDTQYF. CDR3 sequence (DNA): TGTGCCAGCAGCTCCATTCCGGGTAGCAGAACAGATACGCAGTATTTT. This chain uses TRBV9 with TRBJ2-3, with D unresolved. Germline lookup yields CDR1 SGDLS and CDR2 YYNGEE. Trimming stripped 4 bases from V and 3 bases from J, with 18 bases between. This CDR3 is built from 16 residues.

This CDR3 reads CASSPRWTGTGNTIYF. CDR3 DNA: TGTGCCAGCAGCCCTAGATGGACAGGGACGGGAAACACCATATATTTT. The rearrangement links TRBV11-2 to TRBJ1-3, with TRBD1 matching over 8 bases. The germline gives CDR1 SGHAT, CDR2 FQNNGV. Unmatched junction bases numbered 10, after V lost 5 bases and J lost 4 bases. This CDR3 is 16 amino acids long. The full variable domain, completed using reference TRBV11-2 and TRBJ1-3, is EAGVAQSPRYKIIEKRQSVAFWCNPISGHATLYWYQQILGQGPKLLIQFQNNGVVDDSQLPKDRFSAERLKGVDSTLKIQPAKLEDSAVYLCASSPRWTGTGNTIYFGEGSWLTVV.

The CDR3 DNA sequence: TGTGCCAGCAGCCTCACCGGGACAGGGGAAACTGAAGCTTTCTTT. As protein: CASSLTGTGETEAFF. This chain connects TRBV28 to TRBJ1-1; 10 nucleotides match TRBD1. Germline CDR1 and CDR2: MDHEN and SYDVKM. The CDR3 runs to 15 residues. The V and J ends lost 6 bases and 5 bases, in that order; junction bases with no gene match: 9.

The CDR3 bases are TGCGCCAGCAGCTTTACAAGCGGCGCGGGGGGGAGCTCCTACGAGCAGTACTTC. Its protein product is CASSFTSGAGGSSYEQYF. The chain employs TRBV5-1 and TRBJ2-7; TRBD2 agrees at 9 bases. The V segment lost 2 bases and the J segment 0 bases; nucleotides outside the gene matches: 12. Germline values: CDR1 SGHRS, CDR2 YFSETQ. The CDR3 consists of 18 residues.

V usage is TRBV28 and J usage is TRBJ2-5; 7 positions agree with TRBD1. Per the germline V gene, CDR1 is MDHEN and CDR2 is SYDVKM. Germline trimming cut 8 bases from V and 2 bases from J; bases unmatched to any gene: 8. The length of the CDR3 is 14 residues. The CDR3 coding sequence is TGTGCCAGCGATGCAGGGGGTGTTCAAGAGACCCAGTACTTC. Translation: CASDAGGVQETQYF.

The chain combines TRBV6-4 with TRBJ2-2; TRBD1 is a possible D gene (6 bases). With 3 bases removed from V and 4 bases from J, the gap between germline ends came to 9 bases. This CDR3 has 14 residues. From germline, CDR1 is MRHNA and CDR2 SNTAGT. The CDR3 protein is CASSEGHATGELFF. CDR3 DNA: TGTGCCAGCAGTGAGGGACACGCCACCGGGGAGCTGTTTTTT.

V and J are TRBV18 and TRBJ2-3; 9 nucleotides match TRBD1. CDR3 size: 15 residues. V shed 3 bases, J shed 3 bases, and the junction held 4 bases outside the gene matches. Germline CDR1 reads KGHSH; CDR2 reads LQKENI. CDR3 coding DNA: TGTGCCAGCTCACCTTACAGGGGGCGGACAGATACGCAGTATTTT. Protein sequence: CASSPYRGRTDTQYF.

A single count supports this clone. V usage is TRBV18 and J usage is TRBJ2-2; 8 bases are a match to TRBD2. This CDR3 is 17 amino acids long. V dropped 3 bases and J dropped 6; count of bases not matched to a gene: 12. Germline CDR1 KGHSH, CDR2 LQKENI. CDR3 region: CASSPLPSGRGPGELFF. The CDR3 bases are TGTGCCAGCTCACCCCTCCCGAGCGGGAGAGGCCCCGGGGAGCTGTTTTTT. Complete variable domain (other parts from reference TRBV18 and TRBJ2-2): NAGVMQNPRHLVRRRGQEARLRCSPMKGHSHVYWYRQLPEEGLKFMVYLQKENIIDESGMPKERFSAEFPKEGPSILRIQQVVRGDSAAYFCASSPLPSGRGPGELFFGEGSRLTVL.

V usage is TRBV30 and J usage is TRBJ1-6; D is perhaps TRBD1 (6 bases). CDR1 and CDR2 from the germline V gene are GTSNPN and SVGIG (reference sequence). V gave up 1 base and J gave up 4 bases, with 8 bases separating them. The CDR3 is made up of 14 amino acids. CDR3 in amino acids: CAWSGQVYNSPLHF. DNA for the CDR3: TGTGCCTGGAGTGGACAGGTTTATAATTCACCCCTCCACTTT.

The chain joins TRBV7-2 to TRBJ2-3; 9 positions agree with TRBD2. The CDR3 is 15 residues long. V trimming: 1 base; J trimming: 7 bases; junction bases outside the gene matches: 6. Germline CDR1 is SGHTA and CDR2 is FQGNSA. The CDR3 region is CASSLEGTSQNTQYF. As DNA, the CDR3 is TGTGCCAGCAGCTTAGAGGGGACTAGCCAAAATACGCAGTATTTT. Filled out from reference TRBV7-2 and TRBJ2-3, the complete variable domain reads GAGVSQSPSNKVTEKGKDVELRCDPISGHTALYWYRQSLGQGLEFLIYFQGNSAPDKSGLPSDRFSAERTGGSVSTLTIQRTQQEDSAVYLCASSLEGTSQNTQYFGPGTRLTVL.

The CDR3 nucleotides are TGTGCCAGTAGTACGGGGGGGCCTCCCGGGGAGCTGTTTTTT. Protein sequence: CASSTGGPPGELFF. The chain joins TRBV19 to TRBJ2-2, with 8 bases fitting TRBD2. The V segment lost 4 bases and the J segment 6 bases; nucleotides outside the gene matches: 4. The CDR3 spans 14 residues. Germline V gives CDR1 LNHDA, CDR2 SQIVND (reference sequence).

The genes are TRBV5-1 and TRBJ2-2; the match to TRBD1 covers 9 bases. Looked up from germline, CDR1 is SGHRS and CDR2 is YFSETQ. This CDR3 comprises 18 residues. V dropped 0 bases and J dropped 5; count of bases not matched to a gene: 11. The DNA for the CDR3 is TGCGCCAGCAGCTTGGATCCACCGGGACAGGGAAGGACCGGGGAGCTGTTTTTT. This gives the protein CASSLDPPGQGRTGELFF.

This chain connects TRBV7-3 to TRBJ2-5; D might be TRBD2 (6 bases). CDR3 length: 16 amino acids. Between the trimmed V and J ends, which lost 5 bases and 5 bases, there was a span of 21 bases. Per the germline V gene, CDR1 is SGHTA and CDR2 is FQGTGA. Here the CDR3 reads CASSPEIGVSGETQYF. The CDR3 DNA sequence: TGTGCCAGCAGCCCAGAAATTGGTGTCAGCGGGGAGACCCAGTACTTC.

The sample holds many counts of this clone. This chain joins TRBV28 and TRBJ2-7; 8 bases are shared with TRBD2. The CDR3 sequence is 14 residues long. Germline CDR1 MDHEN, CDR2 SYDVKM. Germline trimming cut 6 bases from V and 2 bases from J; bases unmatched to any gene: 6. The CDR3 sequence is CASRKGTSTYEQYF. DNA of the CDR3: TGTGCCAGCAGGAAGGGGACTAGTACCTACGAGCAGTACTTC.